Listed below are T cell receptor beta chains from one sample, sequenced in a study of T cell repertoires in cytomegalovirus infection. Their cognate antigens are unknown. Using its own MiXCR run on the reads, TCRdb lists one record per CDR3 protein. The sample contains around 900,000 distinct CDR3 sequences, about 33% of which appear only once. This specimen was cultured CD8+ T cells from PBMCs, taken from culture after CMV antigen stimulation. These receptor sequences come from a human donor in good health (CMV status not recorded). Some clones in this sample may be carry-over from other donors' samples. Each CDR3 is given without its conserved first and last residue.

ASSPMGRSNTEAF	TRBV7-9
SVENSYNEQF	TRBV29-1
ASSEDPAPSYNEQF	TRBV6-1
AIRRDVRELF	TRBV10-3
ASSLAVDTQY	TRBV7-6
ASGLAKNIQY	TRBV6-5
ASSLTALGSSPLH	TRBV7-8
ASNPLGGEQF	TRBV12-3/TRBV12-4
ASSLGGQGAGNEQF	TRBV7-9
ASSLALTGGRYGYT	TRBV5-6
ASSPTGTPEAF	TRBV4-2
TSSQELNTGELF	TRBV4-1
ASSPWGATVGDGYT	TRBV7-2
ASSMWQGRNTGELF	TRBV19
ASSLPGTGGLPTSYEQY	TRBV7-9
SAGETGVGSYNEQF	TRBV20-1
ASSLGNSFNYGYT	TRBV5-6
ASSLTLAGTGELF	TRBV7-6
ASSHDRGLYGETEAF	TRBV7-8
ASSLYLTQAYNEQF	TRBV28
ASRTDSYSNQPQH	TRBV6-6
ASRFDLAGGYNEQF	TRBV6-1
ATSDYTDTQY	TRBV24-1
ASSPQDRGRGEQF	TRBV7-9
ASRSRLHGYT	TRBV2
ASTVAGGYNEQF	TRBV6-2/TRBV6-3
ASGGTSGGPPYTQY	TRBV2
ASSYVTGTGVV	TRBV6-6
ASSLEPPRGWVNTGELF	TRBV5-4
ASSQDVTAWWTQY	TRBV14
ASTSGYNEKLF	TRBV27
ASSTPGQGKTLAKNIQY	TRBV7-2
ASKPPGSEQF	TRBV5-5
ASSPGVAGNTIY	TRBV27
ASSSPGTGLDAF	TRBV6-8
ASRVRDRGSPLH	TRBV6-5
ASSQRGLGYGYT	TRBV28
SASNSRAEAF	TRBV20-1
SGTGNYEQY	TRBV20-1
ATSPSPGNQPQH	TRBV15
ASSLAEVGGLVDYT	TRBV7-8
ATSDWTKLPGGERF	TRBV24-1
ASSYDNLNTEAF	TRBV6-2/TRBV6-3
ASSFRTGVGQPQH	TRBV5-5
ASSLDWRGGINEQF	TRBV11-2
ASSEALPSDSPYEQY	TRBV6-1
ASSLSMVGELF	TRBV7-7
ASAGDHSPLH	TRBV12-3/TRBV12-4
AISEDGYTQY	TRBV10-3